This T cell receptor beta chain was recorded in a study of siplizumab effects on memory and regulatory T cells (dated by TCRdb to the late 2010s). Concerning the study at large: The effect of the anti-CD2 antibody siplizumab on alloreactive T-cell subsets was examined in allogeneic mixed lymphocyte reactions constructed from human PBMCs.

Trimming leaves V shorter by 3 bases and J shorter by 0 bases, with the junction holding 14 bases beyond the gene matches. From its cysteine to its phenylalanine, the CDR3 spans 19 amino acids. Only the CDR3 part of the read is kept: 57 bases, read in frame from the first base. As encoded in the germline V gene, CDR1 is MDHEN while CDR2 is SYDVKM. Sorted unstimulated T cells and proliferating T cells recovered from mixed lymphocyte reactions were subjected to TCRbeta CDR3 sequencing. Fresh whole blood from about eleven HLA-typed healthy donors served as the source for isolating PBMCs. Unstimulated CD4+ regulatory T cells were FACS-sorted to map the origin of alloreactive clones. The paper's findings and limits, for the study overall: Unstimulated naive T cells appeared to be more diverse than memory T cells, and naive cells seemed to make a substantial contribution to the alloresponse. For roughly 75-97% of proliferating CD4+ or CD8+ clones, no naive or memory phenotype could be assigned. Siplizumab significantly lowered the cumulative frequency of alloreactive sequences that could be traced to unstimulated CD4+ memory T cells. Because sequences below about 10^-5 frequency were poorly captured, only a minor fraction of alloreactive clones could be mapped to unstimulated subsets. In reactions with siplizumab, an average of about 75% of mappable alloreactive CD4+ clones were Treg-derived, compared with 26.9% in control reactions. No functional confirmation was obtained for the suppressive function of proliferating Tregs from siplizumab cultures.

The library was made by the immunoSEQ multiplex PCR assay. About 10^5 TCR templates per sample were assayed on the deep sequencing platform. Genomic DNA extracted from sorted T cells was used for TCRbeta CDR3 sequencing. Under the source paper's analysis protocol: The R programming language was used for the clonal analysis of the TCRbeta CDR3 data. Unstimulated samples were compared with post-reaction CFSE-low samples to define alloreactive CD4+ and CD8+ clones. Regulatory or non-regulatory origin of alloreactive CD4+ clones was assigned by matching sequences to the sorted unstimulated Treg and non-Treg repertoires. Sourced from immuneACCESS, this table was stored by TCRdb with only in-frame sequences that have V and J called. A share of the clones is absent; for the studies checked, an unresolved V gene accounts for under half, and the remainder has no known explanation. D and trimming come from the DNA, and the V and J calls and clone size come from that table. The sample includes 80,000 to 130,000 clones, with under 95% observed a single time. The ten biggest clones cover 0.55% to 0.95% of the sample.

Turning to this clone: Its target antigen remains unknown. There are no base qualities to consult, and no much larger clone falls within one base.

The sequence derives from a human donor in good health. This chain is built from TRBV28 and TRBJ2-3; TRBD2 matches 8 bases in the middle. Sequencing used Tregs sorted from blood. Read as DNA, the sequence is TGTGCCAGCAGTTTTCCGGGGGCGGGTAGCGGGACTAGCACAGATACGCAGTATTTT. The translation is CASSFPGAGSGTSTDTQYF.